The 3 T cell receptor beta chains listed next were all sequenced from one sample in a study of cytomegalovirus exposure and HLA in healthy donors. Researchers ran the PCR with 60 Vbeta and 13 Jbeta primers. Profiling relied on immunoSEQ multiplex PCR, and the TCRdb table lists in-frame clones only, not all of them. The sample holds around 140,000 clones, 61% seen once. Material for sequencing was PBMCs. These receptors were obtained from a male donor in good health and CMV-seronegative.

This clone was seen more than once but under ten times. This chain links TRBV6-6 with TRBJ1-3, with 7 bases matching TRBD1. The CDR3 consists of 15 residues. The V and J ends lost 3 bases and 2 bases, in that order; junction bases with no gene match: 4. Germline V CDR1 and CDR2: MNHNY, SVGAGI (reference sequence). Here the CDR3 reads CASSYGTETGNTIYF. CDR3 bases: TGTGCCAGCAGTTATGGGACAGAGACTGGAAACACCATATATTTT.

The chain has TRBV2 and TRBJ2-1; 7 bases match TRBD1. The CDR3 runs to 16 residues. The V gene's germline CDR1 is SNHLY and CDR2 FYNNEI. The junction had 7 bases not matched to a gene; V was cut back by 5 bases and J by 0 bases. The CDR3 protein is CASSRSTGRSYNEQFF. The CDR3 nucleotides read TGTGCCAGCAGTCGCTCGACAGGGCGCTCCTACAATGAGCAGTTCTTC.

The chain has TRBV5-1 and TRBJ2-3; weak D call: TRBD2 (5 bases). CDR3 size: 11 residues. Trimming took off 3 bases at V and 6 bases at J, with 5 bases between the two ends. From germline, CDR1 is SGHRS and CDR2 YFSETQ. CDR3 sequence (DNA): TGCGCCAGCAGCTGGGAGGATACGCAGTATTTT. It is translated as CASSWEDTQYF.